Presented here are 30 T cell receptor beta chains from one specimen sequenced in a study of T cells in Graves' hyperthyroidism and ophthalmopathy. What was amplified from RNA transcripts were TCR beta CDR3 regions. A first-round RT-PCR of the TCR CDR3 used the HTBI primer set. TCRdb redid the calling of the multiplex PCR reads with MiXCR, one entry per CDR3 protein. This sample has about 550,000 distinct CDR3 sequences, with more than 20% found just once. The sequencing input was blood. The receptors derive from a man aged 18 to 35 with Graves' hyperthyroidism.

This clonotype was counted ten times or more. V and J are TRBV30 and TRBJ1-2, with D unresolved. CDR3 size: 13 residues. Germline assignment: CDR1 GTSNPN and CDR2 SVGIG (reference sequence). The V gene lost 0 bases and the J gene lost 0 bases, with 5 bases spanning the gap. This chain's CDR3 is CAWSVHTNYGYTF. DNA for the CDR3: TGTGCCTGGAGTGTGCACACTAACTATGGCTACACCTTC.

This clonotype appeared many times. The genes are TRBV30 and TRBJ2-7; weak D call: TRBD1 (6 bases). Germline CDR1 reads GTSNPN; CDR2 reads SVGIG (reference sequence). V was cut by 1 base and J by 6 bases, with 10 bases left in between. The CDR3 consists of 12 residues. CDR3 in amino acids: CAWSGGHSEQYF. CDR3 in DNA: TGTGCCTGGAGTGGGGGGCACTCCGAGCAGTACTTC.

This sequence joins TRBV3-1 and TRBJ1-2; 8 bases map to TRBD1. The CDR3 has 14 amino acids. Germline V gives CDR1 LGHDT, CDR2 YNNKEL (reference sequence). The J segment lost 5 bases and the V segment lost 4 bases, leaving 6 bases of the junction unmatched. Here the CDR3 reads CASSPGRGLYGYTF. Written as DNA, the CDR3 is TGTGCCAGCAGCCCGGGCAGGGGGCTTTATGGCTACACCTTC.

This clonotype was recorded at least ten times. This sequence joins TRBV3-1 and TRBJ1-1; D is undetermined. The germline CDR1 and CDR2 sequences are LGHDT and YNNKEL (reference sequence). The CDR3 length is 16 residues. V was clipped by 0 bases and J by 3 bases, with 14 bases between them. The CDR3 spells CASSQDRGDKYTEAFF. As DNA, the CDR3 is TGTGCCAGCAGCCAAGATCGGGGAGACAAGTACACTGAAGCTTTCTTT. Based on the CDR3 plus reference TRBV3-1 and TRBJ1-1, the full variable domain is DTAVSQTPKYLVTQMGNDKSIKCEQNLGHDTMYWYKQDSKKFLKIMFSYNNKELIINETVPNRFSPKSPDKAHLNLHINSLELGDSAVYFCASSQDRGDKYTEAFFGQGTRLTVV.

V gene TRBV11-2 combines with J gene TRBJ2-4; 10 positions agree with TRBD2. This CDR3 is 19 amino acids long. Per the germline V gene, CDR1 is SGHAT and CDR2 is FQNNGV. The junction had 11 bases not matched to a gene; V was cut back by 2 bases and J by 1 base. The CDR3 spells CASSLKNSGGLFAKNIQYF. In nucleotides, the CDR3 is TGTGCCAGCAGCTTAAAAAATAGCGGGGGGCTGTTTGCCAAAAACATTCAGTACTTC.

This clonotype was observed a few times. The J gene is TRBJ2-7, the V gene TRBV7-2; TRBD1 aligns across 9 bases. CDR3 length: 16 amino acids. Germline CDR1 and CDR2: SGHTA and FQGNSA. V was pared by 4 bases and J by 3 bases, with 10 bases of the junction left unmatched. The CDR3, as DNA: TGTGCCAGCAGCTCGGGGTGGGGACAGGGCGACTACGAGCAGTACTTC. Protein: CASSSGWGQGDYEQYF. Based on the CDR3 plus reference TRBV7-2 and TRBJ2-7, the full variable domain is GAGVSQSPSNKVTEKGKDVELRCDPISGHTALYWYRQSLGQGLEFLIYFQGNSAPDKSGLPSDRFSAERTGGSVSTLTIQRTQQEDSAVYLCASSSGWGQGDYEQYFGPGTRLTVT.

In its sample, this clonotype was seen many times. The chain recombines TRBV20-1 with TRBJ1-1; 8 nucleotides line up with TRBD1. The CDR3 length is 14 residues. V lost 3 bases, J lost 1 base, and 4 bases stayed unmatched. Looked up from germline, CDR1 is DFQATT and CDR2 is SNEGSKA (reference sequence). The CDR3 DNA is TGCAGTGCTAGCGGACAGGGAACGAACACTGAAGCTTTCTTT. Protein sequence: CSASGQGTNTEAFF.

This clonotype has a handful of counts. The chain combines TRBV27 with TRBJ1-1; D may be TRBD1 (5 bases). CDR3 size: 15 residues. CDR1 and CDR2 from the germline V gene are MNHEY and SMNVEV (reference sequence). V gave up 3 bases and J gave up 1 base, with 12 bases separating them. CDR3 DNA: TGTGCCAGCAGTTTGATTGGAACAGGGAACACTGAAGCTTTCTTT. Its protein is CASSLIGTGNTEAFF.

J is TRBJ2-7 and V is TRBV6-1, with 7 bases matching TRBD1. Unmatched junction bases numbered 7, after V lost 2 bases and J lost 0 bases. This CDR3 has 16 residues. CDR1 and CDR2 from the germline V gene are MNHNS and SASEGT. In DNA, the CDR3 is TGTGCCAGCAGTGAACTAGGACAGGTTAGCTCCTACGAGCAGTACTTC. Protein sequence: CASSELGQVSSYEQYF.

The sample holds many counts of this clonotype. The rearrangement uses TRBV20-1 and TRBJ2-6; D is ambiguous. CDR3 length: 15 amino acids. Trimming removed 1 base at V and 0 bases at J, with 7 bases between. Germline V lookup: CDR1 DFQATT, CDR2 SNEGSKA (reference sequence). CDR3 protein: CSARVRSSGANVLTF. CDR3 in DNA: TGCAGTGCTAGAGTACGTAGCTCTGGGGCCAACGTCCTGACTTTC.

The J gene is TRBJ2-7, the V gene TRBV20-1, with TRBD1 as a possible D gene (6 bases). Trimming pared 2 bases from V and 5 bases from J, leaving 13 bases between. This CDR3 comprises 13 residues. Per the germline V gene, CDR1 is DFQATT and CDR2 is SNEGSKA (reference sequence). The CDR3 sequence is CSARRQGMDEQYF. The CDR3 bases are TGCAGTGCTAGAAGGCAGGGGATGGACGAGCAGTACTTC.

This clonotype was counted only a few times. One base away lies a much larger clone, so this may be a sequencing read error. The genes are TRBV5-1 and TRBJ2-7; 9 nucleotides line up with TRBD1. CDR1 SGHRS and CDR2 YFSETQ come from the germline V gene. CDR3 length equals 13 residues. The chain's CDR3 is CAGSLDRGHEQYF. The CDR3, as DNA: TGCGCCGGCAGCTTGGACAGGGGTCACGAGCAGTACTTC.

This clonotype was detected ten times or more. V and J are TRBV29-1 and TRBJ1-2; no firm D call. This CDR3 comprises 15 residues. CDR1 is SQVTM and CDR2 is ANQGSEA in the germline V gene. V lost 0 bases, J lost 1 base, and 12 bases lay in between. In DNA form, the CDR3 reads TGCAGCGTTGAAGATCTTCTCGAGGGTAACTATGGCTACACCTTC. It specifies CSVEDLLEGNYGYTF.

This clonotype was counted ten times or more. This rearrangement joins TRBV6-5 to TRBJ2-7, with D possibly TRBD2 on 6 matching bases. Germline V CDR1 and CDR2: MNHEY, SVGAGI. Trimming stripped 7 bases from V and 3 bases from J, with 13 bases between. This CDR3 region has 13 residues. CDR3 sequence (DNA): TGTGCCAGCACCCTGGGAGGCCTCTACGAGCAGTACTTC. It translates to CASTLGGLYEQYF.

V usage is TRBV7-3 and J usage is TRBJ1-1; TRBD1 agrees at 8 bases. J gave up 4 bases and V 3 bases, and 13 bases lay outside the gene matches. Germline CDR1 SGHTA, CDR2 FQGTGA. This CDR3 contains 17 residues. The CDR3 DNA sequence: TGTGCCAGCAGCTTTACCATCCGACAGGGGATGGTCACTGAAGCTTTCTTT. Protein: CASSFTIRQGMVTEAFF.

V and J are TRBV28 and TRBJ2-6; a weak D match, TRBD1 (5 bases). Looked up from germline, CDR1 is MDHEN and CDR2 is SYDVKM. Trimming shortened V by 7 bases and J by 0 bases, and 10 bases separated the two germline ends. This CDR3 comprises 15 residues. CDR3 loop: CASTPGYSGANVLTF. The CDR3 DNA reads TGTGCCAGCACCCCAGGGTACTCTGGGGCCAACGTCCTGACTTTC.

The sample holds many counts of this clonotype. The chain employs TRBV12-3 or TRBV12-4 and TRBJ1-1; TRBD1 matches 7 bases. The CDR3 totals 14 residues. V dropped 6 bases and J dropped 0; count of bases not matched to a gene: 4. The DNA for the CDR3 is TGTGCCAGCAGCGACAGGGCCCTGAACACTGAAGCTTTCTTT. Its protein is CASSDRALNTEAFF.

The chain joins TRBV6-2 or TRBV6-3 to TRBJ2-7; 9 bases line up with TRBD1. This CDR3 is built from 14 residues. V dropped 6 bases and J dropped 3; count of bases not matched to a gene: 6. In germline, CDR1 is MNHEY, CDR2 SVGEGT. CDR3 bases: TGTGCCAGCAGGGGGACAGGGAAAGGCTACGAGCAGTACTTC. This sequence encodes CASRGTGKGYEQYF.

V gene TRBV7-9 combines with J gene TRBJ2-2; D may be TRBD2 (6 bases). The CDR3 loop spans 15 amino acids. Germline CDR1 SEHNR, CDR2 FQNEAQ (reference sequence). V was shortened by 5 bases and J by 1 base, with 11 bases between the two germline ends. CDR3 loop: CASSRDSGNTGELFF. Here the CDR3 DNA reads TGTGCCAGCAGCCGGGATAGCGGGAACACCGGGGAGCTGTTTTTT.

Ten or more counts support this clonotype. The chain has TRBV28 and TRBJ1-5, with D possibly being TRBD1 (5 bases). Germline V gives CDR1 MDHEN, CDR2 SYDVKM. This CDR3 has 14 amino acids. With 4 bases removed from V and 9 bases from J, the gap between germline ends came to 16 bases. DNA of the CDR3: TGTGCCAGCAGTTCCGTCCCTCCGGGACCGCCCCAGCATTTT. This sequence encodes CASSSVPPGPPQHF.

The chain combines TRBV11-2 with TRBJ1-3; D is unresolved. The CDR3 length is 14 residues. V lost 7 bases and J lost 0, with 10 bases in between. Germline CDR1 and CDR2: SGHAT and FQNNGV. The CDR3 is CASNRLSSGNTIYF. The CDR3 coding sequence is TGTGCCAGCAATCGGTTGAGCTCTGGAAACACCATATATTTT. Full variable domain (outside the CDR3, taken from reference TRBV11-2 and TRBJ1-3): EAGVAQSPRYKIIEKRQSVAFWCNPISGHATLYWYQQILGQGPKLLIQFQNNGVVDDSQLPKDRFSAERLKGVDSTLKIQPAKLEDSAVYLCASNRLSSGNTIYFGEGSWLTVV.

The sample holds a few counts of this clonotype. This chain connects TRBV6-1 to TRBJ2-7, with unresolved D. V gave up 6 bases and J gave up 0 bases, with 18 bases separating them. The CDR3 is 16 amino acids. Germline lookup yields CDR1 MNHNS and CDR2 SASEGT. The CDR3 DNA sequence: TGTGCCAGCAGCTCATCATGGCTCACTCCCTCCTACGAGCAGTACTTC. It yields the protein CASSSSWLTPSYEQYF.

This clonotype was recorded a few times. This chain joins TRBV6-1 and TRBJ2-2; perhaps TRBD1 as D (6 bases). The CDR3 length is 15 residues. Germline-derived CDR1 and CDR2 are MNHNS and SASEGT. V shed 6 bases and J shed 1 base, with 12 bases lying between them. CDR3 nucleotides: TGTGCCAGCAGGTCTTCCAGGGGGAACACCGGGGAGCTGTTTTTT. Translated, it gives CASRSSRGNTGELFF.

The sample holds many counts of this clonotype. The rearrangement joins TRBV9 to TRBJ1-1; D might be TRBD1 (6 bases). The CDR3 loop spans 14 amino acids. Germline V gene sequence: CDR1 SGDLS, CDR2 YYNGEE. V shed 3 bases and J shed 3 bases, with 12 bases lying between them. CDR3 residues: CASSGTATYTEAFF. CDR3 nucleotides: TGTGCCAGCAGCGGGACAGCTACTTACACTGAAGCTTTCTTT.

This clonotype was counted many times. The rearrangement joins TRBV28 to TRBJ2-7; no clear D gene. CDR1 and CDR2 (germline): MDHEN, SYDVKM. The V end lost 4 bases, the J end lost 0 bases, and 13 bases lay between the germline ends. This CDR3 has 15 residues. The CDR3, as DNA: TGTGCCAGCAGTTCTGAGACGGTTCGCTCCTACGAGCAGTACTTC. This sequence encodes CASSSETVRSYEQYF. Variable domain in full (rest from reference TRBV28 and TRBJ2-7): DVKVTQSSRYLVKRTGEKVFLECVQDMDHENMFWYRQDPGLGLRLIYFSYDVKMKEKGDIPEGYSVSREKKERFSLILESASTNQTSMYLCASSSETVRSYEQYFGPGTRLTVT.

At least ten counts were recorded for this clonotype. The chain is built from TRBV19 and TRBJ1-5; TRBD1 agrees at 8 bases. CDR3 size: 13 residues. Trimming at V came to 5 bases and at J to 5 bases, leaving 2 bases not matched to a gene. Germline V gives CDR1 LNHDA, CDR2 SQIVND (reference sequence). Here the CDR3 DNA reads TGTGCCAGTAGTCAGGACAGGGATCAGCCCCAGCATTTT. It specifies CASSQDRDQPQHF. The full variable domain, rest sourced from reference TRBV19 and TRBJ1-5, is DGGITQSPKYLFRKEGQNVTLSCEQNLNHDAMYWYRQDPGQGLRLIYYSQIVNDFQKGDIAEGYSVSREKKESFPLTVTSAQKNPTAFYLCASSQDRDQPQHFGDGTRLSIL.

In this sample, this clonotype turned up many times. The gene calls are TRBV19 and TRBJ1-1, with D hard to call. The CDR3 contains 15 residues. Looked up from germline, CDR1 is LNHDA and CDR2 is SQIVND (reference sequence). V lost 3 bases to trimming and J lost 0 bases, with 11 bases between them. As DNA, the CDR3 is TGTGCCAGTAGTATGGGCCAGCACATGAACACTGAAGCTTTCTTT. This translates into CASSMGQHMNTEAFF.

The gene calls are TRBV2 and TRBJ2-7, with 7 nucleotides matching TRBD1. V gave up 3 bases and J gave up 0 bases; unmatched junction bases: 5. The CDR3 is 15 amino acids. Per the germline V gene, CDR1 is SNHLY and CDR2 is FYNNEI. The CDR3 DNA reads TGTGCCAGCAGTGATAGGGGGCTCTTCTCCTACGAGCAGTACTTC. Translating gives CASSDRGLFSYEQYF.

Notes on this clonotype: One base away lies a much larger clone, so this may be a sequencing read error. DNA for the CDR3: TGTGCCAGCAGCTTAGTAGGCAGCCCCTATGGCTACACCTTC. It encodes CASSLVGSPYGYTF. This chain uses TRBV7-2 with TRBJ1-2, with D uncertain. CDR1 and CDR2 from the germline V gene are SGHTA and FQGNSA. Deletions cut 1 base from V and 4 bases from J, with 10 bases between. The CDR3 sequence is 14 residues long.

This clonotype was observed many times. This chain connects TRBV27 to TRBJ1-1; no clear D gene. Germline-derived CDR1 and CDR2 are MNHEY and SMNVEV (reference sequence). V lost 6 bases and J lost 7, with 12 bases in between. This CDR3 has 12 residues. CDR3 region: CASRGFGFEAFF. CDR3 sequence (DNA): TGTGCCAGCAGGGGGTTCGGTTTTGAAGCTTTCTTT.